This T cell receptor (beta chain) was sequenced in a study of blood T cell repertoires in COVID-19. Measured with immunoSEQ multiplex PCR; TCRdb has only the in-frame clones, and not every one. Of some 130,000 clones in the sample, 85% were seen once. The CDR3 length is 19 residues. Germline CDR1 is SGHAT and CDR2 is FQNNGV. V was trimmed by 0 bases and J by 4 bases, leaving 22 bases between them. This TCR came from a human donor in a cohort sampled during active COVID-19. The sample comprised peripheral blood. This chain links TRBV11-2 with TRBJ2-1; TRBD2 is a possible D gene (5 bases). This chain's CDR3 is CASSLDEPTDRREYNEQFF. CDR3 DNA: TGTGCCAGCAGCTTAGACGAACCAACGGACCGACGGGAATACAATGAGCAGTTCTTC.